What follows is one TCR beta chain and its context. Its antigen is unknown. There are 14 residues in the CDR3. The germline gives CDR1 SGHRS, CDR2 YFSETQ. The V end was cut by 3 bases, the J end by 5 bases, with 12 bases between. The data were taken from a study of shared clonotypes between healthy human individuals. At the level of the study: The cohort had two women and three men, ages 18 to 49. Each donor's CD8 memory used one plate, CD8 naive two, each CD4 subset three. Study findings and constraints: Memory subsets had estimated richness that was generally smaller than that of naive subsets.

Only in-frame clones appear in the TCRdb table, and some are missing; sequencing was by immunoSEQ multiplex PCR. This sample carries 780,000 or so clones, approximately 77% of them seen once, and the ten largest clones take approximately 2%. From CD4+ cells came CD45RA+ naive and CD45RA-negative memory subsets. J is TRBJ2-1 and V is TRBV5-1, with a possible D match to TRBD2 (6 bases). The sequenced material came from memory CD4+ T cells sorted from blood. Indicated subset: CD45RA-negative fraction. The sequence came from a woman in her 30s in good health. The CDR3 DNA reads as TGCGCCAGCAGCTGGGGGGACCCCAACAATGAGCAGTTCTTC. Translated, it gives CASSWGDPNNEQFF.